The 7 T cell receptor beta chains in this list originate from one sample, sequenced in a study of shared clonotypes between healthy human individuals. TCRdb's copy holds only in-frame clones and misses some; the assay was immunoSEQ multiplex PCR. This table has 2 million to 2.5 million clones, around 90% appearing once. Sequencing used naive CD4+ T cells from PBMCs. Subset of the sample: CD45RA+ positively selected. These receptors all stem from a man between 18 and 35 years old in good health. Some clones in this sample may be carry-over from other donors' samples.

The sample holds one count of this clone. V gene TRBV7-8 combines with J gene TRBJ1-2, with 7 bases aligning to TRBD1. This CDR3 has 13 residues. The germline CDR1 and CDR2 sequences are SGHVS and FQNEAQ. V trimming: 4 bases; J trimming: 11 bases; junction bases outside the gene matches: 10. CDR3: CASSSDRNLFYTF. The CDR3, as DNA: TGTGCCAGCAGCTCGGACAGGAATTTATTTTACACCTTC. Combining the CDR3 with reference TRBV7-8 and TRBJ1-2 gives the whole variable domain GAGVSQSPRYKVAKRGQDVALRCDPISGHVSLFWYQQALGQGPEFLTYFQNEAQLDKSGLPSDRFFAERPEGSVSTLKIQRTQQEDSAVYLCASSSDRNLFYTFGSGTRLTVV.

Only one count was recorded for this clone. Additional DNA sequences in this sample encode the identical CDR3. The chain combines TRBV5-1 with TRBJ2-7; TRBD1 matches 7 bases. This CDR3 contains 12 residues. The V and J ends lost 4 bases and 4 bases, in that order; junction bases with no gene match: 2. Per germline, CDR1 SGHRS and CDR2 YFSETQ. The CDR3 is CASSPDRYEQYF. In DNA form, the CDR3 reads TGCGCCAGCAGCCCGGACAGGTACGAGCAGTACTTC.

The chain links TRBV15 to TRBJ1-2; D is unresolved. V was cut by 5 bases and J by 3 bases, with 25 bases left in between. This CDR3 has 18 amino acids. Germline CDR1 and CDR2: LNHNV and YYDKDF (reference sequence). CDR3 residues: CATSPYFDPGYGDYGYTF. CDR3 nucleotide sequence: TGTGCCACCAGCCCTTATTTTGACCCGGGATATGGGGACTATGGCTACACCTTC.

The V call is TRBV21-1, the J call TRBJ2-7; the table's D call of TRBD1 was not tested on the DNA. TRBV21-1 is a pseudogene segment. The CDR3 consists of 14 residues. In DNA form, the CDR3 reads TGTGCCAGCAGCAAACGTCACAGTTCCTACGAGCAGTACTTC. It specifies CASSKRHSSYEQYF.

This clone was seen just once. The CDR3 protein is CASSSRAGETQYF. Written as DNA, the CDR3 is TGTGCCAGCAGCTCCCGGGCTGGGGAGACCCAGTACTTC. The J gene is TRBJ2-5, the V gene TRBV7-9, with D hard to call. V dropped 4 bases and J dropped 5 bases, with 11 bases sitting between them. The CDR3 spans 13 residues. Germline assignment: CDR1 SEHNR and CDR2 FQNEAQ (reference sequence).

V gene TRBV5-1 combines with J gene TRBJ1-2; TRBD1 is a possible D gene (6 bases). From germline, CDR1 is SGHRS and CDR2 YFSETQ. V was trimmed by 2 bases and J by 7 bases, leaving 9 bases between them. This CDR3 is built from 12 residues. CDR3 sequence: CASSFEGGGYTF. The CDR3 bases are TGCGCCAGCAGCTTTGAAGGGGGTGGCTACACCTTC.

The chain recombines TRBV5-1 with TRBJ2-3; D not certain. The CDR3 is made up of 15 amino acids. CDR1 and CDR2 (germline): SGHRS, YFSETQ. The V end lost 0 bases, the J end lost 0 bases, and 8 bases lay between the germline ends. For the CDR3, the DNA is TGCGCCAGCAGCTTGGAGCCGTTTAGCACAGATACGCAGTATTTT. Protein: CASSLEPFSTDTQYF.